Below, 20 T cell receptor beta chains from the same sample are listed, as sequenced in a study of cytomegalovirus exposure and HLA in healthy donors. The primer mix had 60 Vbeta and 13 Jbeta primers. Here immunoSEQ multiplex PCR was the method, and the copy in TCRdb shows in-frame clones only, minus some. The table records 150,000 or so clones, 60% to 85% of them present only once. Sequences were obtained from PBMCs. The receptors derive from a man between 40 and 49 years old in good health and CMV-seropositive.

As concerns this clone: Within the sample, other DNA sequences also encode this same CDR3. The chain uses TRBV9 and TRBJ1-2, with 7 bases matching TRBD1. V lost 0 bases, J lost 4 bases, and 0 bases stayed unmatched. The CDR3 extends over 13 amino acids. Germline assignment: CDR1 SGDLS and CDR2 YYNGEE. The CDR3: CASSVGTGYGYTF. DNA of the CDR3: TGTGCCAGCAGCGTAGGGACAGGCTATGGCTACACCTTC.

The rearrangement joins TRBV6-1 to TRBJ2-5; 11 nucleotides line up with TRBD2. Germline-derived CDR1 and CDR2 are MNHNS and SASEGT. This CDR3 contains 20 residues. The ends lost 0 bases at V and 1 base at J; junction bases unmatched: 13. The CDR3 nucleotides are TGTGCCAGCAGTGAAGCGCTGTCACTAGCGGGAGCTGGGCCCCAAGAGACCCAGTACTTC. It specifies CASSEALSLAGAGPQETQYF.

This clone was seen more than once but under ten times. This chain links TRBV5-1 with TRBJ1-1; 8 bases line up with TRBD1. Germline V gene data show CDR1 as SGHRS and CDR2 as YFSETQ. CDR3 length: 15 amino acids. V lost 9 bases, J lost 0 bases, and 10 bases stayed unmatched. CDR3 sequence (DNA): TGCGCCACCCGACTACAGGGGGAGCTGAACACTGAAGCTTTCTTT. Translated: CATRLQGELNTEAFF.

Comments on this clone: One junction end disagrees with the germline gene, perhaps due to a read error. The CDR3 sequence: CSSSPDRGNNQPQHF. The CDR3 DNA reads TGTTCCAGCAGCCCCGACAGGGGGAACAATCAGCCCCAGCATTTT. The chain links TRBV7-9 to TRBJ1-5; 9 bases align to TRBD1. The CDR3 is 15 residues long. Germline CDR1 is SEHNR and CDR2 is FQNEAQ (reference sequence).

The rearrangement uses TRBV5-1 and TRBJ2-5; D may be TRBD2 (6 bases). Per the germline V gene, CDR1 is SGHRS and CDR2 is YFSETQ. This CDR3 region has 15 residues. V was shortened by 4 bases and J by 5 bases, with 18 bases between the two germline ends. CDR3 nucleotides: TGCGCCAGCAGCGAGGAGGGCCTCGCGGGGGAGACCCAGTACTTC. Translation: CASSEEGLAGETQYF.

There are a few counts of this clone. The CDR3 sequence: CSVNRDKNNEQFF. In nucleotides, the CDR3 is TGCAGCGTGAACCGGGACAAGAACAATGAGCAGTTCTTC. The rearrangement uses TRBV29-1 and TRBJ2-1, with D tentatively TRBD1 (6 bases). The V gene's germline CDR1 is SQVTM and CDR2 ANQGSEA. This CDR3 contains 13 residues. Deletions cut 6 bases from V and 5 bases from J, with 14 bases between.

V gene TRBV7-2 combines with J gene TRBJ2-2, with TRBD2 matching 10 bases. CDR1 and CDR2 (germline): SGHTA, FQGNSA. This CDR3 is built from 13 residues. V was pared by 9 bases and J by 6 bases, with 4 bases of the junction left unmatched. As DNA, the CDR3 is TGTGCCAGGGGGACTAGCGCGTCCGGGGAGCTGTTTTTT. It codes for CARGTSASGELFF.

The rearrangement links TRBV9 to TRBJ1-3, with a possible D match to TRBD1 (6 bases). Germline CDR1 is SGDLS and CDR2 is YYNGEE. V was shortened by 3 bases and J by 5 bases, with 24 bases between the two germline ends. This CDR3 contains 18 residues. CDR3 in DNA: TGTGCCAGCAGCGATGGGAGGGGGGTTGGGACGATGCGAAACACCATATATTTT. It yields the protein CASSDGRGVGTMRNTIYF. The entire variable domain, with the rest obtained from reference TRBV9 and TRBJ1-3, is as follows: DSGVTQTPKHLITATGQRVTLRCSPRSGDLSVYWYQQSLDQGLQFLIQYYNGEERAKGNILERFSAQQFPDLHSELNLSSLELGDSALYFCASSDGRGVGTMRNTIYFGEGSWLTVV.

The CDR3 region is CAWSFGDSGANVLTF. The CDR3 DNA is TGTGCCTGGAGTTTCGGGGACTCTGGGGCCAACGTCCTGACTTTC. The rearrangement joins TRBV30 to TRBJ2-6, with D tentatively TRBD2 (5 bases). Trimming took 2 bases from V and 0 from J, leaving 8 bases between them. The CDR3 is 15 amino acids. Germline-derived CDR1 and CDR2 are GTSNPN and SVGIG (reference sequence).

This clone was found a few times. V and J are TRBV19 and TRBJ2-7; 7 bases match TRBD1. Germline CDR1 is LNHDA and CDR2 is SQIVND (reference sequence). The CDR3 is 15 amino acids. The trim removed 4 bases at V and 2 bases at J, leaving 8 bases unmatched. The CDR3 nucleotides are TGTGCCAGTAGTACAGGGGGTGGGGGACCCTACGAGCAGTACTTC. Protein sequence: CASSTGGGGPYEQYF.

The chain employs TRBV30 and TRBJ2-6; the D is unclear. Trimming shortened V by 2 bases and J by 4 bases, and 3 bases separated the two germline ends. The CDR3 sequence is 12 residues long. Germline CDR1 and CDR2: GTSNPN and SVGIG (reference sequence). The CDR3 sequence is CAWSSGANVLTF. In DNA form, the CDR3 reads TGTGCCTGGAGTAGCGGGGCCAACGTCCTGACTTTC. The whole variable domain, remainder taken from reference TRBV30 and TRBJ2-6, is SQTIHQWPATLVQPVGSPLSLECTVEGTSNPNLYWYRQAAGRGLQLLFYSVGIGQISSEVPQNLSASRPQDRQFILSSKKLLLSDSGFYLCAWSSGANVLTFGAGSRLTVL.

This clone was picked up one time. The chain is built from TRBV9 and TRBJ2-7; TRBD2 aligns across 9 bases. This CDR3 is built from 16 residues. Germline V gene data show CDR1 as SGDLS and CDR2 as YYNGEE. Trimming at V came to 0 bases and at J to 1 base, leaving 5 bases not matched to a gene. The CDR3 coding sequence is TGTGCCAGCAGCGTAGGAGGCCTAGCGGGATCCTACGAGCAGTACTTC. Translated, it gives CASSVGGLAGSYEQYF.

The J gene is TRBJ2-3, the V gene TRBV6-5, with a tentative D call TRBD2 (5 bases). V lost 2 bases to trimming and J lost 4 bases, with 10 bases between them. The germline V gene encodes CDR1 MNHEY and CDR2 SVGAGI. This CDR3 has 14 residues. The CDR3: CASSYEGVADTQYF. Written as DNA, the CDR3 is TGTGCCAGCAGTTACGAGGGAGTGGCAGATACGCAGTATTTT.

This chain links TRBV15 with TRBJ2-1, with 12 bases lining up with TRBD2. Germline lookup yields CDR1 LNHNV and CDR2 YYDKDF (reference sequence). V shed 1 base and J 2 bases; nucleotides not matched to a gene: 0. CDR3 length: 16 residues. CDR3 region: CATSRGLAGAYNEQFF. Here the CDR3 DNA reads TGTGCCACCAGCAGAGGACTAGCGGGAGCCTACAATGAGCAGTTCTTC.

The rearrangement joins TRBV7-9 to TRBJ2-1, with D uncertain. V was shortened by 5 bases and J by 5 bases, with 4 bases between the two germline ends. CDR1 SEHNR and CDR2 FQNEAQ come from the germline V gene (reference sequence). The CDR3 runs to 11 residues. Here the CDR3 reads CASSPDNEQFF. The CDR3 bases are TGTGCCAGCAGCCCCGACAATGAGCAGTTCTTC.

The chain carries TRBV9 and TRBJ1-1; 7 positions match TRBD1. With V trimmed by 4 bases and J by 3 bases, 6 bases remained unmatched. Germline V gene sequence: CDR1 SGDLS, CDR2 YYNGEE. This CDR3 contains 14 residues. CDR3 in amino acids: CASSSQGWDTEAFF. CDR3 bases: TGTGCCAGCAGCTCACAGGGGTGGGACACTGAAGCTTTCTTT.

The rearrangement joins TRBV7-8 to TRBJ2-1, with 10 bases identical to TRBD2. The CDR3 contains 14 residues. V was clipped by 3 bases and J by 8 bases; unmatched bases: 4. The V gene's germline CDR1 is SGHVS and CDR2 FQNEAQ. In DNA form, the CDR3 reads TGTGCCAGCAGCTTTTTAGCGGGAGGATATGAGCAGTTCTTC. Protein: CASSFLAGGYEQFF.

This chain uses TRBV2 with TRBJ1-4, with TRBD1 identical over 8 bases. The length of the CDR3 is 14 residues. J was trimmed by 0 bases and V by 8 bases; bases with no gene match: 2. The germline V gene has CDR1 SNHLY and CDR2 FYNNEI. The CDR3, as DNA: TGTGCCAGCGGGGACAGGCCAACTAATGAAAAACTGTTTTTT. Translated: CASGDRPTNEKLFF.

This CDR3 is CASIGTSGSVYNEQFF. Written as DNA, the CDR3 is TGTGCCAGCATCGGGACTAGCGGGAGTGTCTACAATGAGCAGTTCTTC. The chain employs TRBV7-9 and TRBJ2-1, with 14 bases matching TRBD2. Germline trimming cut 7 bases from V and 3 bases from J; bases unmatched to any gene: 5. The CDR3 length is 16 residues. CDR1 is SEHNR, CDR2 FQNEAQ, per germline (reference sequence).

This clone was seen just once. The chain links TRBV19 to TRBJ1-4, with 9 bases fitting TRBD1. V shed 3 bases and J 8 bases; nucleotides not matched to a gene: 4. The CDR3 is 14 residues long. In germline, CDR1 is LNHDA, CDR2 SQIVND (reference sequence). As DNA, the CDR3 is TGTGCCAGTAGTATGGGGACAGGGTCCGAAAAACTGTTTTTT. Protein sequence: CASSMGTGSEKLFF.